Sequencing of this T cell receptor (beta chain) was carried out in a study of cytomegalovirus exposure and HLA in healthy donors. The V end lost 1 base, the J end lost 3 bases, and 9 bases lay between the germline ends. Germline CDR1 reads MNHEY; CDR2 reads SMNVEV (reference sequence). This CDR3 has 14 residues. Vbeta (60) and Jbeta (13) primers were used in the PCR. Libraries were prepared by immunoSEQ multiplex PCR; TCRdb keeps only in-frame clonotypes and omits some of them. This sample has around 130,000 clones; over 8.5% occur once, and the top ten carry about 6.6%. This clone has a handful of counts. Its matching antigen is unknown. Study results and caveats: In vitro data verified a few CMV-associated chains as specific for CMV antigens.

J is TRBJ1-1 and V is TRBV27; unclear D gene. The specimen sequenced was PBMCs. The TCR was taken from a woman in her 40s in good health and CMV-seropositive. The CDR3 reads CASSLLEGYTEAFF. In DNA, the CDR3 is TGTGCCAGCAGTTTATTAGAGGGATACACTGAAGCTTTCTTT.